The 14 T cell receptor beta chains listed next were all sequenced from one sample in a study of T cell repertoires in cytomegalovirus infection. TCRdb used MiXCR to reprocess the reads, holding one entry per CDR3 protein. The table records fewer than 350,000 distinct CDR3 sequences, around 9.5% of them present only once. The sequenced sample consisted of PBMCs. The origin of the receptors is a human donor in good health (CMV status not recorded). Some clones in this sample may be carry-over from other donors' samples.

This clonotype was detected only a few times. The V gene is TRBV5-1, the J gene TRBJ1-4; D may be TRBD1 (6 bases). Between the trimmed V and J ends, which lost 2 bases and 8 bases, there was a span of 13 bases. Germline V gene sequence: CDR1 SGHRS, CDR2 YFSETQ. The length of the CDR3 is 14 residues. As DNA, the CDR3 is TGCGCCAGCAGCTTTCGGGGGCGAGAAGAAAAACTGTTTTTT. Its translation: CASSFRGREEKLFF.

The chain carries TRBV7-8 and TRBJ2-6; 13 positions agree with TRBD2. V gave up 2 bases and J gave up 0 bases; unmatched junction bases: 4. The CDR3 is 19 residues long. The germline gives CDR1 SGHVS, CDR2 FQNEAQ. DNA for the CDR3: TGTGCCAGCAGCTTAACGGGACTAGCGGGACCCTCTGGGGCCAACGTCCTGACTTTC. Translated, it gives CASSLTGLAGPSGANVLTF.

The rearrangement links TRBV25-1 to TRBJ1-5; D is undetermined. CDR1 is MGHDK and CDR2 is SYGVNS in the germline V gene. This CDR3 is built from 16 residues. V was clipped by 5 bases and J by 3 bases, with 17 bases between them. This chain's CDR3 is CASSRSLGRNNQPQHF. In DNA, the CDR3 is TGTGCCAGCAGTCGTTCCTTAGGGAGAAACAATCAGCCCCAGCATTTT. Together with reference TRBV25-1 and TRBJ1-5, the CDR3 gives the full variable domain: EADIYQTPRYLVIGTGKKITLECSQTMGHDKMYWYQQDPGMELHLIHYSYGVNSTEKGDLSSESTVSRIRTEHFPLTLESARPSHTSQYLCASSRSLGRNNQPQHFGDGTRLSIL.

In its sample, this clonotype was seen many times. The J gene is TRBJ2-3, the V gene TRBV7-2, with 7 bases matching TRBD2. CDR1 SGHTA and CDR2 FQGNSA come from the germline V gene. The CDR3 loop spans 15 amino acids. Trimming removed 5 bases from V and 6 bases from J; junction bases left unmatched: 11. The CDR3: CASSTPRGSGDTQYF. In nucleotides, the CDR3 is TGTGCCAGCAGCACCCCGCGCGGGAGTGGGGATACGCAGTATTTT. Full variable domain (rest looked up from reference TRBV7-2 and TRBJ2-3): GAGVSQSPSNKVTEKGKDVELRCDPISGHTALYWYRQSLGQGLEFLIYFQGNSAPDKSGLPSDRFSAERTGGSVSTLTIQRTQQEDSAVYLCASSTPRGSGDTQYFGPGTRLTVL.

This clonotype occurred many times. V usage is TRBV12-3 or TRBV12-4 and J usage is TRBJ2-2; 10 nucleotides align to TRBD2. This CDR3 region has 16 residues. V trimming: 3 bases; J trimming: 8 bases; junction bases outside the gene matches: 9. CDR3 sequence reads: CASSLSSGRAGGELFF. DNA for the CDR3: TGTGCCAGCAGTTTGTCCAGCGGGAGGGCCGGAGGGGAGCTGTTTTTT.

This clonotype appeared many times. This chain joins TRBV7-8 and TRBJ1-2; D not certain. The CDR3 loop spans 16 amino acids. V was shortened by 4 bases and J by 4 bases, with 19 bases between the two germline ends. Germline CDR1 reads SGHVS; CDR2 reads FQNEAQ. Written as DNA, the CDR3 is TGTGCCAGCAGCTCCTCCAGTCTAGCAGGCCTCTATGGCTACACCTTC. It specifies CASSSSSLAGLYGYTF.

V gene TRBV15 combines with J gene TRBJ2-1; TRBD1 matches 9 bases. Per the germline V gene, CDR1 is LNHNV and CDR2 is YYDKDF (reference sequence). The V gene end was trimmed by 6 bases and the J gene end by 8 bases; junction bases not matched to a gene: 11. The CDR3 is 15 residues long. The CDR3 nucleotides are TGTGCCACCAGTTCTCGACAGGGGGTCGGCGATGAGCAGTTCTTC. Its protein product is CATSSRQGVGDEQFF.

This clonotype was picked up a small number of times. This chain connects TRBV27 to TRBJ2-7; D may be TRBD1 or TRBD2 (5 bases each). V was clipped by 5 bases and J by 2 bases, with 16 bases between them. Germline assignment: CDR1 MNHEY and CDR2 SMNVEV (reference sequence). This CDR3 region has 15 residues. The DNA for the CDR3 is TGTGCCAGCAGTATGGGACGTACGAGGGCCTACGAGCAGTACTTC. Translated, it gives CASSMGRTRAYEQYF.

A few counts support this clonotype. The V call is TRBV5-6, the J call TRBJ1-1; D remains ambiguous. Per germline, CDR1 SGHDT and CDR2 YYEEEE. With 0 bases removed from V and 0 bases from J, the gap between germline ends came to 9 bases. The CDR3 covers 15 residues. CDR3 in DNA: TGTGCCAGCAGCTTGGACAAGCGAGTGAACACTGAAGCTTTCTTT. As protein: CASSLDKRVNTEAFF. Full variable domain (rest looked up from reference TRBV5-6 and TRBJ1-1): DAGVTQSPTHLIKTRGQQVTLRCSPKSGHDTVSWYQQALGQGPQFIFQYYEEEERQRGNFPDRFSGHQFPNYSSELNVNALLLGDSALYLCASSLDKRVNTEAFFGQGTRLTVV.

The rearrangement joins TRBV30 to TRBJ2-3; D not certain. The V and J ends lost 7 bases and 3 bases respectively, with 5 bases between them. The length of the CDR3 is 10 residues. Germline V gene sequence: CDR1 GTSNPN, CDR2 SVGIG (reference sequence). The CDR3 DNA reads TGTGCCTCAAGGACAGATACGCAGTATTTT. Amino acid sequence: CASRTDTQYF.

The V call is TRBV9, the J call TRBJ2-3, with TRBD2 matching over 10 bases. The junction had 4 bases not matched to a gene; V was cut back by 0 bases and J by 6 bases. Germline V CDR1 and CDR2: SGDLS, YYNGEE. The CDR3 sequence is 15 residues long. CDR3 amino acids: CASSVEAGGLDTQYF. CDR3 in DNA: TGTGCCAGCAGCGTAGAAGCGGGAGGGCTGGATACGCAGTATTTT.

There are many counts of this clonotype. The chain has TRBV7-6 and TRBJ1-5; D is uncertain. Trimming stripped 2 bases from V and 0 bases from J, with 14 bases between. CDR1 is SGHVS and CDR2 is FNYEAQ in the germline V gene. The CDR3 covers 17 residues. The CDR3 region has the DNA TGTGCCAGCAGCTTATCGGCCGGCCCAGTTAGCAATCAGCCCCAGCATTTT. Translated: CASSLSAGPVSNQPQHF.

CDR3 bases: TGTGCCAGCAGTCCCCGAGGGAGGGAGGGCGGTAATGAGCAGTTCTTC. Residues: CASSPRGREGGNEQFF. V and J are TRBV7-3 and TRBJ2-1; TRBD2 agrees at 7 bases. There are 16 residues in the CDR3. V was clipped by 6 bases and J by 7 bases; unmatched bases: 15. Germline values: CDR1 SGHTA, CDR2 FQGTGA.

The chain couples TRBV7-6 to TRBJ2-2; 13 bases match TRBD2. V trimming: 4 bases; J trimming: 4 bases; junction bases outside the gene matches: 3. Germline-derived CDR1 and CDR2 are SGHVS and FNYEAQ. This CDR3 is built from 16 residues. The CDR3 region has the DNA TGTGCCAGCAGCTCACTAGCGGGGGGGTTCACCGGGGAGCTGTTTTTT. Translation: CASSSLAGGFTGELFF.